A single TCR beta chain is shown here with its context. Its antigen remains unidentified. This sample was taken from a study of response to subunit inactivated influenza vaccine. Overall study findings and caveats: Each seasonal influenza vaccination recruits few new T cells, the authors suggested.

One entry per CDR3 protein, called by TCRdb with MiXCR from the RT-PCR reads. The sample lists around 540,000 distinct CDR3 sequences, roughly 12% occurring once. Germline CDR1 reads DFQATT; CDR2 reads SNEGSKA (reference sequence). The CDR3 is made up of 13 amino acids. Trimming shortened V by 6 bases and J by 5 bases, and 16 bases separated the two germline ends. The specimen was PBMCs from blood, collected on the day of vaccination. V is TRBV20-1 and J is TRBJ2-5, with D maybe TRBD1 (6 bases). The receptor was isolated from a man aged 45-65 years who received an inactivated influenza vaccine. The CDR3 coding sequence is TGCAGTGCCAACCTCAGGGGCTGGGAGACCCAGTACTTC. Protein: CSANLRGWETQYF.